The text below deals with one T cell receptor beta chain. Germline loops: CDR1 SGHDN, CDR2 FVKESK. The CDR3 length is 12 residues. V lost 4 bases to trimming and J lost 9 bases; unmatched junction nucleotides: 4. Some clones are missing from TCRdb's copy, which holds only in-frame ones; the method was immunoSEQ multiplex PCR. The table shows more than 80,000 clones, with roughly nine tenths occurring only once. These data come from a study of T cell changes during pregnancy in multiple sclerosis. The specimen comprised PBMCs, sampled in the first trimester of pregnancy. The V call is TRBV14, the J call TRBJ1-2, with 8 bases lining up with TRBD1. The receptor's source is a female donor in good health, serving as a control in a pregnancy study. Some clones in this sample may be carry-over from other donors' samples. The CDR3 region has the DNA TGTGCCAGCAGCCCAGGGGGCTGGCGCTACACCTTC. Translating it yields CASSPGGWRYTF.